This record covers a single T cell receptor beta chain. What it binds is unknown. In the ViraFEST assay, antigen-specific CD4+ clonotypes were identified by expansion after peptide-pool stimulation. The culture ran for 10 days before CD4+ T cells were isolated. The healthy vaccine recipients, who had no prior SARS-CoV-2 infection, showed negative nucleocapsid antibodies. Every well got over 1.5 million PBMC, which were grown with 10 IU/ml IL-2 and 8.5 to 10 ug/ml peptides. Half-medium exchanges with IL-2 medium took place on days 3 and 7. The entry originates in a study of vaccination effects on CD4 cells after COVID-19. Study outcomes and limitations: After vaccination, at late timepoints, clones induced by infection and by vaccine contracted markedly. Convalescent patients were scarce in the study, and it lacked early post-infection timepoints.

The protocol was immunoSEQ multiplex PCR, while the TCRdb copy is restricted to in-frame clones and leaves out a portion. The top ten clones hold about 11% of a sample with under 80,000 clones, around 79% of them seen once. This CDR3 is 13 amino acids long. The V gene lost 7 bases and the J gene lost 3 bases, with 10 bases spanning the gap. Germline V gives CDR1 LNHDA, CDR2 SQIVND (reference sequence). This chain joins TRBV19 and TRBJ1-5; D uncertain. This sequence was found in a human donor who received a COVID-19 vaccine. The source was CD4+ T cells from PBMCs cultured with SARS-CoV-2 spike peptides, collected before COVID-19 vaccination. In DNA form, the CDR3 reads TGTGCCAGTACGAAGGATTACAATCAGCCCCAGCATTTT. Its translation is CASTKDYNQPQHF.